Sequencing of this TCR beta chain was carried out in a study of cytomegalovirus exposure and HLA in healthy donors. Regarding the study as a whole: According to an earlier analysis, most TCR beta V segments yielded productive rearrangements about 90% or about 30% of the time. The study flagged around 160 TCR beta chains as cytomegalovirus-associated. Reported findings show TCR beta sequences accurately forecast HLA-A and HLA-B alleles in most subjects. In vitro data verified a few CMV-associated chains as specific for CMV antigens.

Details on this clone: As yet, its antigen is unknown. Distinct nucleotide sequences in the sample also encode this CDR3.

PCR involved 60 Vbeta and 13 Jbeta primers. This table comes from immunoSEQ multiplex PCR, and its TCRdb copy is limited to in-frame clones, with some not included. Altogether about 140,000 clones are present, 70% to 80% being singletons, with the ten largest covering around 1.7%. CDR1 MNHNS and CDR2 SASEGT come from the germline V gene. The CDR3 runs to 15 residues. Unmatched junction bases numbered 1, after V lost 2 bases and J lost 4 bases. The receptor comes from a female donor in good health and CMV-seronegative. The chain carries TRBV6-1 and TRBJ2-3; 12 positions agree with TRBD2. Sequenced input: PBMCs. The DNA of the CDR3 is TGTGCCAGCAGTGAACTAGCGGGGGGGCCAGATACGCAGTATTTT. As protein: CASSELAGGPDTQYF.